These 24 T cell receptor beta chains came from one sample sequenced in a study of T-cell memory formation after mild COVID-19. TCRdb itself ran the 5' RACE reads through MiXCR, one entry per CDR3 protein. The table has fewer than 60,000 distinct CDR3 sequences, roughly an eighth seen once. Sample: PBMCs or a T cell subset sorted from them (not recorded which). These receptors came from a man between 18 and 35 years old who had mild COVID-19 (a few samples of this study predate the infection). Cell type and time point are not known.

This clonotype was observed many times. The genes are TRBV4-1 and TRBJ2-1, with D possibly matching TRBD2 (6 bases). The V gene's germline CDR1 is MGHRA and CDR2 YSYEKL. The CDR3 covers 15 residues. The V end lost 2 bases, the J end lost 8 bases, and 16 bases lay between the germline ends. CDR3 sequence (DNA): TGCGCCAGCAGCCAAATGGAGGGGAGTTGGGATGAGCAGTTCTTC. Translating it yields CASSQMEGSWDEQFF.

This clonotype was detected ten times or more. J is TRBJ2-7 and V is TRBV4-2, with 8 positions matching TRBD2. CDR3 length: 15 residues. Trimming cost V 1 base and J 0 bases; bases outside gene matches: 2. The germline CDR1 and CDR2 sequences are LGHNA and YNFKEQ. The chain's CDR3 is CASSQAGGASYEQYF. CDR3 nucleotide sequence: TGTGCCAGCAGCCAAGCCGGGGGGGCCTCCTACGAGCAGTACTTC.

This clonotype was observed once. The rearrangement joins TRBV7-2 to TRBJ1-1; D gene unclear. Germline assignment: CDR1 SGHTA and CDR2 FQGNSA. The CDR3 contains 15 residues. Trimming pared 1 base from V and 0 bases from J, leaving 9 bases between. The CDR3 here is CASSLVSQLNTEAFF. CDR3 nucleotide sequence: TGTGCCAGCAGCTTAGTATCGCAGCTGAACACTGAAGCTTTCTTT.

The CDR3 nucleotides are TGTGCCAGCAGTAGCCGACAGGGTTATAATTCACCCCTCCACTTT. This gives the protein CASSSRQGYNSPLHF. This chain joins TRBV25-1 and TRBJ1-6, with TRBD1 matching over 7 bases. CDR1 MGHDK and CDR2 SYGVNS come from the germline V gene. The V and J ends lost 5 bases and 4 bases, in that order; junction bases with no gene match: 5. The CDR3 is 15 amino acids.

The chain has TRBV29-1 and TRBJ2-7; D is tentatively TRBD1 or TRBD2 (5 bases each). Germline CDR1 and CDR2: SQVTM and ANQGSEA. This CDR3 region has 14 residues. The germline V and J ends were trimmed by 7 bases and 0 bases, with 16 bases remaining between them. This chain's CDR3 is CSAYGTESSYEQYF. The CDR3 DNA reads TGCAGCGCCTACGGGACGGAAAGCTCCTACGAGCAGTACTTC.

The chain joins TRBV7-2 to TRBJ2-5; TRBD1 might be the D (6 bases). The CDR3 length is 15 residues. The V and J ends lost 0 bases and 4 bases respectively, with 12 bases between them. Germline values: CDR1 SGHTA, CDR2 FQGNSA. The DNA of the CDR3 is TGTGCCAGCAGCTTAGCACAGGGATCCGGAGAGACCCAGTACTTC. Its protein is CASSLAQGSGETQYF.

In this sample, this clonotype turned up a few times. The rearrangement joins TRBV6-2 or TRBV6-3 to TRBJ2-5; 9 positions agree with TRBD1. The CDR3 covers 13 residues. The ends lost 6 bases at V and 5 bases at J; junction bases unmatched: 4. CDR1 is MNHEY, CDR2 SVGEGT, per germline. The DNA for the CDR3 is TGTGCCAGCAGCCGGGACAGGGACGAGACCCAGTACTTC. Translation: CASSRDRDETQYF.

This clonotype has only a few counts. CDR3 sequence: CASSQGGLAAGYEQYF. The CDR3 DNA sequence: TGTGCCAGCAGCCAAGGTGGACTAGCAGCCGGCTACGAGCAGTACTTC. The chain uses TRBV4-2 and TRBJ2-7, with 8 bases fitting TRBD2. Germline trimming cut 1 base from V and 3 bases from J; bases unmatched to any gene: 8. The CDR3 runs to 16 residues. Germline CDR1 reads LGHNA; CDR2 reads YNFKEQ.

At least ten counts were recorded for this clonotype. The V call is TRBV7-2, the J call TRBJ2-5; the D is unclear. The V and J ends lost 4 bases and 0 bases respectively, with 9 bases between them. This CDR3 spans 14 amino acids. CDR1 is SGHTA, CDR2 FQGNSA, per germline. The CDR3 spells CASSYQRNQETQYF. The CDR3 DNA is TGTGCCAGCAGCTATCAACGGAACCAAGAGACCCAGTACTTC.

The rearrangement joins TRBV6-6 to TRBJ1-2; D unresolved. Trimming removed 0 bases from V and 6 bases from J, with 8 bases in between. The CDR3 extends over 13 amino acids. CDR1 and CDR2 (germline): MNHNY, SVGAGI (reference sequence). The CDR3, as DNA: TGTGCCAGCAGTTACTCGGTGGGAGATGGCTACACCTTC. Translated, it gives CASSYSVGDGYTF.

The CDR3, as DNA: TGTGCCAGCAGCTTGGGCGGGGGGCACCAAGAGACCCAGTACTTC. This encodes CASSLGGGHQETQYF. The V gene is TRBV7-9, the J gene TRBJ2-5, with 8 bases matching TRBD2. The V segment lost 3 bases and the J segment 0 bases; nucleotides outside the gene matches: 3. Germline V gene lookup returns CDR1 SEHNR and CDR2 FQNEAQ (reference sequence). This CDR3 spans 15 amino acids.

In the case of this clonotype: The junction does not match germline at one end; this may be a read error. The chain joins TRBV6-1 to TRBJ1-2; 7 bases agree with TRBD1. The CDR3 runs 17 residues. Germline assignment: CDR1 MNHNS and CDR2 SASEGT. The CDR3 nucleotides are TGTGCCAGCAGTGAAGCTGGGGAGGACAGGCCCTACTATGGCTACACATTC. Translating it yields CASSEAGEDRPYYGYTF.

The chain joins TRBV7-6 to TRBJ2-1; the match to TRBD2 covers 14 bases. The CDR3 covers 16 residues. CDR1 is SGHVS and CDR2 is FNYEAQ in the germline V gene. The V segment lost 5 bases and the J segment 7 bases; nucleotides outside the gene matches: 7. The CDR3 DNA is TGTGCCAGCAGCCGCGGGACTAGCGGGGGCCAAAATGAGCAGTTCTTC. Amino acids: CASSRGTSGGQNEQFF.

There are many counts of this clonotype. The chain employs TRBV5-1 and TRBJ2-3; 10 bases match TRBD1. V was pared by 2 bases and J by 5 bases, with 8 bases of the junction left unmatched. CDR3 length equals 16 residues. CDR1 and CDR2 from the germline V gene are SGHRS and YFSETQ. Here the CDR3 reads CASSFSGGDRGDTQYF. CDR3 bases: TGCGCCAGCAGCTTTTCCGGCGGGGACAGGGGAGATACGCAGTATTTT.

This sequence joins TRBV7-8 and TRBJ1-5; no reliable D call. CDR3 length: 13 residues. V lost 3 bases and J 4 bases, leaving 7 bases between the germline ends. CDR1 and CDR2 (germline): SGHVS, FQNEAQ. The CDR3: CASSLTTNQPQHF. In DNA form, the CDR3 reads TGTGCCAGCAGCTTGACCACGAATCAGCCCCAGCATTTT.

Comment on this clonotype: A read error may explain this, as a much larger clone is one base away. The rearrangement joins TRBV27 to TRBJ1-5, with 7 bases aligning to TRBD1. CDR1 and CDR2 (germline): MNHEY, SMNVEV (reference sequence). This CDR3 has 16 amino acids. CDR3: CASSLVGTASNKPQHF. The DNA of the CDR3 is TGTGCCAGCAGTTTAGTTGGGACAGCCAGCAATAAGCCCCAGCATTTT.

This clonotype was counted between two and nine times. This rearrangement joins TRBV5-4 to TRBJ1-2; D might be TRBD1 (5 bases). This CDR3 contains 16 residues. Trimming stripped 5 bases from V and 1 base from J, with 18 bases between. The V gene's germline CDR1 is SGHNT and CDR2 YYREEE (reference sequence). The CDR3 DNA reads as TGTGCCAGCAGGATTGGGACGGGAGCTGTTAACTATGGCTACACCTTC. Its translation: CASRIGTGAVNYGYTF. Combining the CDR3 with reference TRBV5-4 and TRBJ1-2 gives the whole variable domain ETGVTQSPTHLIKTRGQQVTLRCSSQSGHNTVSWYQQALGQGPQFIFQYYREEENGRGNFPPRFSGLQFPNYSSELNVNALELDDSALYLCASRIGTGAVNYGYTFGSGTRLTVV.

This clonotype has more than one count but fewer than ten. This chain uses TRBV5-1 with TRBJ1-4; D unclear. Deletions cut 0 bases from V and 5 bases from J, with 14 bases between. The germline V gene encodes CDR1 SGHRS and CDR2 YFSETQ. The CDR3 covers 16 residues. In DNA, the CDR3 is TGCGCCAGCAGCTTGGGGGCGACGACGAGCAATGAAAAACTGTTTTTT. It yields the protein CASSLGATTSNEKLFF.

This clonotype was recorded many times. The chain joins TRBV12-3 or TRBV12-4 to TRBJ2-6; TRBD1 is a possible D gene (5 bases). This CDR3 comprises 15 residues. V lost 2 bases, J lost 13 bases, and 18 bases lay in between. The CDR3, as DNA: TGTGCCAGCAGTTTAATGTGGGGCCCCCTTCCGGTCCTGACTTTC. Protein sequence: CASSLMWGPLPVLTF.

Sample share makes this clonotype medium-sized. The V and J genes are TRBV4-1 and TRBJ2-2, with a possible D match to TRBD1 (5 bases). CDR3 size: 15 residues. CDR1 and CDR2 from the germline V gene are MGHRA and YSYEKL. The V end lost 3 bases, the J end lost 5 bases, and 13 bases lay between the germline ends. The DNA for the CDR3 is TGCGCCAGCAGCCAGGCAGGGCCTCGGACCGGGGAGCTGTTTTTT. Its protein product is CASSQAGPRTGELFF.

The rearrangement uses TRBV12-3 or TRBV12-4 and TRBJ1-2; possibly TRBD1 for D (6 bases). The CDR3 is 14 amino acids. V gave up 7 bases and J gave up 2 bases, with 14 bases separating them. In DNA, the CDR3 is TGTGCCAGCACCCAGGGGCGGGTCAACTATGGCTACACCTTC. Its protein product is CASTQGRVNYGYTF.

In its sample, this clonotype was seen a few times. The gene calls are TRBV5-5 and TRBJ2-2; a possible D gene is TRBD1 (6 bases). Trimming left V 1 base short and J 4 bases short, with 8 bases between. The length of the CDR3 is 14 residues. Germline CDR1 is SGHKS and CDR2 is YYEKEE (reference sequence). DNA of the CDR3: TGTGCCAGCAGCTTGACAGGGAGCACCGGGGAGCTGTTTTTT. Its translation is CASSLTGSTGELFF. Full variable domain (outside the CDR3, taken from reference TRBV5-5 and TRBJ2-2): DAGVTQSPTHLIKTRGQQVTLRCSPISGHKSVSWYQQVLGQGPQFIFQYYEKEERGRGNFPDRFSARQFPNYSSELNVNALLLGDSALYLCASSLTGSTGELFFGEGSRLTVL.

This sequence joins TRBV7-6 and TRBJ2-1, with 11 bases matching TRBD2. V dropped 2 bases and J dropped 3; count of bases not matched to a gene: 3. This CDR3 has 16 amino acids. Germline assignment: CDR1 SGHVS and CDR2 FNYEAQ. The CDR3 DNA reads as TGTGCCAGCAGCTTACTTAGCGGGGGGGGCTACAATGAGCAGTTCTTC. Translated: CASSLLSGGGYNEQFF.

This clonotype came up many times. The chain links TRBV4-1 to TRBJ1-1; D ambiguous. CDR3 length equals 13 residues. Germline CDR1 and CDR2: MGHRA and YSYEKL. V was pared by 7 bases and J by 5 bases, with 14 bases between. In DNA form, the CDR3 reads TGCGCCAGCACCCCAGAGTTGCGGACTGAAGCTTTCTTT. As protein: CASTPELRTEAFF.